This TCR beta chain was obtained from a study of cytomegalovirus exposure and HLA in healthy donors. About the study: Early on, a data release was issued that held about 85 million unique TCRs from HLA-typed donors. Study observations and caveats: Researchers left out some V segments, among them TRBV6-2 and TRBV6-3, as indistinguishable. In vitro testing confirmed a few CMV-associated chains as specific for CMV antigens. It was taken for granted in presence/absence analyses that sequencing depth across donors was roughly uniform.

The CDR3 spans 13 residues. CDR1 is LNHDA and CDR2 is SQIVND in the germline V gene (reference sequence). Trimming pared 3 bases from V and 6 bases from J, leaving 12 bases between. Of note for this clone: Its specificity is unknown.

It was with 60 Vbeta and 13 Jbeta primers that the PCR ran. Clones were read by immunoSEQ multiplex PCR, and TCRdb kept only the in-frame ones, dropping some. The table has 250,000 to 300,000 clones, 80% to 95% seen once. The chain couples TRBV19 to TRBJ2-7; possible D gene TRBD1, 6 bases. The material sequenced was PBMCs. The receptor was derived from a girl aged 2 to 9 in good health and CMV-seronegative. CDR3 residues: CASSINRAAEQYF. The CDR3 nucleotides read TGTGCCAGTAGTATTAACAGGGCTGCCGAGCAGTACTTC.